This T cell receptor beta chain was captured by sequencing in a study of T cell changes during pregnancy in multiple sclerosis (dated by TCRdb to the late 2010s). For context, the study as a whole: In women with multiple sclerosis, the researchers looked at how the T cell repertoire shifted as pregnancy progressed.

Remarks on this clone: Its cognate antigen has yet to be identified. Qualities for individual bases were not recorded, and no much larger clone is one base off.

CDR1 and CDR2 are drawn from the germline V gene: SGHDN, FVKESK. Trimming takes 1 base from V and 5 bases from J, and the germline ends sit 11 bases apart. There are 14 amino acids in the CDR3, from cysteine to phenylalanine inclusive. Solely the CDR3 DNA is kept, with 42 bases framed from the first base. Library generation was performed with the immunoSEQ multiplex PCR assay. TCRdb took over this immuneACCESS table, retaining in-frame rearrangements with V and J assigned. Such tables are incomplete; in checked studies, under half of the missing clones stem from an unresolved V gene, and the remainder is unexplained. The sample table holds more than 20,000 clones, of which about 89% were seen once. Approximately 0.57% of the sample is in the top ten clones.

The receptor comes from a female donor in good health, enrolled as a control in a pregnancy study. The sample in question was CD4+ T cells from peripheral blood mononuclear cells, obtained after pregnancy. The sequence links TRBV14 to TRBJ1-2; TRBD1 might be the D gene, on 5 matching bases. The sequence in DNA is TGTGCCAGCAGCCAAGGAGCCCAGGGTTATGGCTACACCTTC. Translated, this is CASSQGAQGYGYTF. The CDR3 plus the reference TRBV14 and TRBJ1-2 genes for the other parts give the full variable domain: EAGVTQFPSHSVIEKGQTVTLRCDPISGHDNLYWYRRVMGKEIKFLLHFVKESKQDESGMPNNRFLAERTGGTYSTLKVQPAELEDSGVYFCASSQGAQGYGYTFGSGTRLTVV.